This is a list of T cell receptor beta chains from one sample in a study of blood T cell repertoires in COVID-19. The table came from immunoSEQ multiplex PCR; TCRdb's copy has only in-frame clones and leaves some out. This table holds about 310,000 clones, around 90% found once. Sequencing was done on a sample of PBMCs or T cells enriched from blood (not recorded which). The receptors here all came from a man aged 60-69 years who had recovered from COVID-19. Each CDR3 is given with its conserved first and last residue. D genes are given only for firm matches. Clone size is given for some rows only: seen once, a few or many times, or a class if the clone is expanded.

-	-	TRBJ2-7	TRBV28	TGTGCCAGCAGTTTCAGGCAGCCTTACTACGAGCAGTACTTC	CASSFRQPYYEQYF
-	once	TRBJ2-3	TRBV5-1	TGCGCCAGCAGCCTTCTGAGGGCGCCTAGCACAGATACGCAGTATTTT	CASSLLRAPSTDTQYF
TRBD2	-	TRBJ2-1	TRBV7-2	TGTGCCAGCAGCTGGACTAGCGGGAGCTCCTACAATGAGCAGTTCTTC	CASSWTSGSSYNEQFF
-	-	TRBJ2-4	TRBV18	TGTGCCAGCTCACATTCGGGGGTATCCCCCGCCCAAAACATTCAGTACTTC	CASSHSGVSPAQNIQYF
-	-	TRBJ1-5	TRBV30	TGTGCCTGGAGTCTCTGGACAGATAATCAGCCCCAGCATTTT	CAWSLWTDNQPQHF
TRBD1	few	TRBJ1-2	TRBV7-9	TGTGCCAGCAGTCTGACAGGGTCCCCCTTGACCTTC	CASSLTGSPLTF
TRBD1	-	TRBJ2-4	TRBV7-9	TGTGCCAGCAGCTTACGACAGGGGGCCGGAAACATTCAGTACTTC	CASSLRQGAGNIQYF
TRBD2	-	TRBJ2-7	TRBV27	TGTGCCAGCAGTTTAAGACTAGCGGGAGAAGGAGAGCAGTACTTC	CASSLRLAGEGEQYF
TRBD1	-	TRBJ2-3	TRBV7-2	TGTGCCAGCAGCTTCAGACAGGGGGGGTTTACAGATACGCAGTATTTT	CASSFRQGGFTDTQYF
TRBD1	-	TRBJ2-7	TRBV6-5	TGTGCCAGCAGTTCCCGCCAACCGACAGGGAACTACGAGCAGTACTTC	CASSSRQPTGNYEQYF
-	-	TRBJ2-1	TRBV7-9	TGTGCCAGCAGCAAAGGACAAGGAGGATACAATGAGCAGTTCTTC	CASSKGQGGYNEQFF
-	-	TRBJ1-3	TRBV7-2	TGTGCCAGCAGCCTGACAGGACGCCTTTTGGGCACCATATATTTT	CASSLTGRLLGTIYF
-	-	TRBJ2-3	TRBV1	TGCACCAGCAGCCATCTGGGACTAGCGGGTTGGGGCACAGATACGCAGTATTTT	CTSSHLGLAGWGTDTQYF
-	few	TRBJ1-5	TRBV19	TGTGCCAGTAGTATCCCCTCAGGGTATCAGCCCCAGCATTTT	CASSIPSGYQPQHF
TRBD1	-	TRBJ1-1	TRBV3-1/TRBV3-2	TGTGCCAGCAGCCTACGGACAGGGGGACGCACTGAAGCTTTCTTT	CASSLRTGGRTEAFF
-	once	TRBJ2-6	TRBV28	TGTGCCAGCAGTGTCGTCTCTGGGGCCAACGTCCTGACTTTC	CASSVVSGANVLTF
-	once	TRBJ2-7	TRBV19	TGTGCCAGTAGTAGAGGGACTGAGCAGTACTTC	CASSRGTEQYF
TRBD1	-	TRBJ2-7	TRBV11-2	TGTGCCAGCAGCAACTTTCCACAGGGGGACGACGAGCAGTACTTC	CASSNFPQGDDEQYF
-	-	TRBJ1-5	TRBV27	TGTGCCAGCAGTCACGACAGGACGGCACAGCCCCAGCATTTT	CASSHDRTAQPQHF
-	-	TRBJ1-5	TRBV5-8	TGTGCCAGCAGCTTGCTACCGGTGTGGAATCAGCCCCAGCATTTT	CASSLLPVWNQPQHF
TRBD1	-	TRBJ2-7	TRBV28	TGTGCCAGCAGTCTACAGGGGTACTCCTACGAGCAGTACTTC	CASSLQGYSYEQYF
TRBD1	-	TRBJ1-6	TRBV7-9	TGTGCCAGCAGCTTAGCCGGGACAGGGGATTCACCCCTCCACTTT	CASSLAGTGDSPLHF
-	-	TRBJ1-2	TRBV5-1	TGCGCCAGCAGCTTGGCGGGGACGGGGGGTCCGGAATATGGCTACACCTTC	CASSLAGTGGPEYGYTF
TRBD1	once	TRBJ2-1	TRBV6-1	TGTGCCAGCAGTGGGTTCGGGACAGGGTTCATCGGTGAGCAGTTCTTC	CASSGFGTGFIGEQFF
TRBD2	-	TRBJ2-2	TRBV9	TGTGCCAGCAGCGTATCGGCTAGCGGGACCGGGGAGCTGTTTTTT	CASSVSASGTGELFF
TRBD1	-	TRBJ2-1	TRBV28	TGTGCCAGCAGCCATCAGGGGGCTGAATCCTACAATGAGCAGTTCTTC	CASSHQGAESYNEQFF
TRBD2	-	TRBJ2-1	TRBV7-2	TGTGCCAGCAGCCTGTCGGGGACTAGCGGGAGGGCCGGAAATGAGCAGTTCTTC	CASSLSGTSGRAGNEQFF
-	-	TRBJ1-2	TRBV7-6	TGTGCCAGCAGCTTAGCCCCACCCAGGGGCAGCGGTGGCTACACCTTC	CASSLAPPRGSGGYTF
TRBD2	-	TRBJ2-1	TRBV4-3	TGCGCCAGCAGCCAAGATAGATCAGGGACTAGCGGGAGGGCCCCCTACAATGAGCAGTTCTTC	CASSQDRSGTSGRAPYNEQFF
TRBD1	-	TRBJ2-1	TRBV7-2	TGTGCCAGCAGCTTCAAAGGGACAGGGTTGGGGAATGAGCAGTTCTTC	CASSFKGTGLGNEQFF
TRBD1	-	TRBJ2-7	TRBV18	TGTGCCAGCTCACCAGGGACAGGGAGGGTACACGAGCAGTACTTC	CASSPGTGRVHEQYF
-	once	TRBJ2-7	TRBV7-9	TGTGCCAGCAGCTTAGGGGGCTGGGGGCGGTACGAGCAGTACTTC	CASSLGGWGRYEQYF
TRBD1	once	TRBJ2-5	TRBV5-1	TGCGCCAGCAGCTCCCGGACAGGGGGGTTCCAAGAGACCCAGTACTTC	CASSSRTGGFQETQYF
TRBD2	-	TRBJ2-7	TRBV7-3	TGTGCCAGCAGCTTATCAGCGGCGGGGGAGGGCGAGCAGTACTTC	CASSLSAAGEGEQYF
TRBD1	-	TRBJ2-5	TRBV29-1	TGCAGCGCTGGGACAGGGAAGGAGACCCAGTACTTC	CSAGTGKETQYF
TRBD1	-	TRBJ2-1	TRBV7-3	TGTGCCAGCAGCCACGACAGGGGGTGGAATGAGCAGTTCTTC	CASSHDRGWNEQFF
-	-	TRBJ2-2	TRBV5-1	TGCGCCAGCAGCTTGGCGGCAGGGTCGGCCGGGGAGCTGTTTTTT	CASSLAAGSAGELFF
TRBD2	few	TRBJ2-7	TRBV27	TGTGCCAGCAGTTTATCTGCGGGAGGGCGGGTCGAGCAGTACTTC	CASSLSAGGRVEQYF
-	-	TRBJ1-1	TRBV29-1	TGCAGCGTTGGGGCGACGAACACTGAAGCTTTCTTT	CSVGATNTEAFF
TRBD1	-	TRBJ1-1	TRBV7-2	TGTGCCAGCAGCTTATTGGCAGGGGGCGCCGGCACTGAAGCTTTCTTT	CASSLLAGGAGTEAFF
-	-	TRBJ1-1	TRBV9	TGTGCCAGCAGCGACACACAGGGCAGGAACACTGAAGCTTTCTTT	CASSDTQGRNTEAFF
-	-	TRBJ2-1	TRBV28	TGTGCCAGCAGTTCGATGCGGGGACCTCTTTACAATGAGCAGTTCTTC	CASSSMRGPLYNEQFF